The rows below give T cell receptor beta chains drawn from one sample of a study of blood T cell repertoires in COVID-19. The repertoire was sequenced with immunoSEQ multiplex PCR; TCRdb's copy has only in-frame clones and lacks some. The sample consists of around 250,000 clones, about 82% of them appearing once. Specimen: peripheral blood. The receptors stem from a man aged 80 or over with acute or convalescent COVID-19. Both conserved end residues are part of each CDR3. The D gene is left open where the match is weak. Size is stated for part of the rows, as once, few or many counts, or as a class when the clone is expanded.

v_gene: TRBV7-9
len: 12
d_gene: -
j_gene: TRBJ2-3
abundance: -
CDR3aa: CASSTSGDSQYF
CDR3nt: TGTGCCAGCAGCACCTCGGGGGACTCACAGTATTTT

v_gene: TRBV19
len: 13
d_gene: -
j_gene: TRBJ2-5
abundance: -
CDR3aa: CASTTGTQETQYF
CDR3nt: TGTGCCAGCACGACAGGTACCCAAGAGACCCAGTACTTC

v_gene: TRBV15
len: 14
d_gene: -
j_gene: TRBJ1-1
abundance: once
CDR3aa: CATRAGRVPTEAFF
CDR3nt: TGTGCCACCAGGGCGGGAAGGGTACCCACTGAAGCTTTCTTT

v_gene: TRBV6-1
len: 15
d_gene: TRBD1
j_gene: TRBJ1-5
abundance: -
CDR3aa: CASSERTGYNQPQHF
CDR3nt: TGTGCCAGCAGTGAGAGGACAGGGTACAATCAGCCCCAGCATTTT

v_gene: TRBV6-5
len: 16
d_gene: TRBD2
j_gene: TRBJ2-7
abundance: -
CDR3aa: CASSYSTSGKSYEQYF
CDR3nt: TGTGCCAGCAGTTACTCGACTAGCGGAAAATCCTACGAGCAGTACTTC

v_gene: TRBV6-4
len: 11
d_gene: -
j_gene: TRBJ1-2
abundance: -
CDR3aa: CASSAGVGYTF
CDR3nt: TGTGCCAGCAGTGCAGGGGTAGGCTACACCTTC

v_gene: TRBV29-1
len: 13
d_gene: -
j_gene: TRBJ1-5
abundance: -
CDR3aa: CSVQTASNQPQHF
CDR3nt: TGCAGCGTACAGACAGCAAGCAATCAGCCCCAGCATTTT

v_gene: TRBV19
len: 14
d_gene: TRBD1
j_gene: TRBJ2-7
abundance: once
CDR3aa: CASSPPGQLYEQYF
CDR3nt: TGTGCCAGTTCCCCCCCGGGACAGCTTTACGAGCAGTACTTC

v_gene: TRBV28
len: 15
d_gene: TRBD1
j_gene: TRBJ1-2
abundance: -
CDR3aa: CASSTGQRDLGGYTF
CDR3nt: TGTGCCAGCAGTACGGGACAGAGGGACCTCGGGGGCTACACCTTC

v_gene: TRBV6-5
len: 15
d_gene: -
j_gene: TRBJ1-4
abundance: few
CDR3aa: CASSYSGRGGEKLFF
CDR3nt: TGTGCCAGCAGTTACTCGGGCAGGGGCGGTGAAAAACTGTTTTTT

v_gene: TRBV19
len: 15
d_gene: -
j_gene: TRBJ1-3
abundance: -
CDR3aa: CASSMPPGTGNTIYF
CDR3nt: TGTGCCAGTAGTATGCCCCCGGGAACCGGAAACACCATATATTTT

v_gene: TRBV27
len: 18
d_gene: TRBD1
j_gene: TRBJ1-2
abundance: -
CDR3aa: CASSYRFRDRVMDYGYTF
CDR3nt: TGTGCCAGCAGTTATCGCTTCAGGGACAGGGTCATGGACTATGGCTACACCTTC

v_gene: TRBV10-3
len: 14
d_gene: TRBD2
j_gene: TRBJ2-7
abundance: -
CDR3aa: CAISDLREGNEQYF
CDR3nt: TGTGCCATCAGTGATCTAAGGGAGGGCAACGAGCAGTACTTC

v_gene: TRBV18
len: 14
d_gene: -
j_gene: TRBJ1-3
abundance: -
CDR3aa: CASSPGTRGNTIYF
CDR3nt: TGTGCCAGCTCACCCGGGACTCGAGGAAACACCATATATTTT

v_gene: TRBV7-2
len: 14
d_gene: TRBD1
j_gene: TRBJ1-2
abundance: -
CDR3aa: CASSLEQGGFGYTF
CDR3nt: TGTGCCAGCAGCTTAGAACAGGGGGGTTTTGGCTACACCTTC

v_gene: TRBV9
len: 16
d_gene: -
j_gene: TRBJ2-1
abundance: -
CDR3aa: CASSPPPRGSYNEQFF
CDR3nt: TGTGCCAGCAGCCCTCCTCCTCGCGGGTCCTACAATGAGCAGTTCTTC

v_gene: TRBV5-1
len: 17
d_gene: TRBD2
j_gene: TRBJ2-1
abundance: -
CDR3aa: CASSFYSGGQVGNEQFF
CDR3nt: TGCGCCAGCAGCTTTTACTCGGGGGGTCAGGTGGGAAATGAGCAGTTCTTC

v_gene: TRBV24-1
len: 18
d_gene: TRBD2
j_gene: TRBJ2-3
abundance: -
CDR3aa: CATSDFLGTSGTTDTQYF
CDR3nt: TGTGCCACCAGTGATTTCCTCGGGACTAGCGGGACAACAGATACGCAGTATTTT